The subject of this entry is one TCR beta chain. This sample's time point: pretreatment peripheral blood. For each patient, 1 to 8 samples were obtained, pretreatment and on-treatment. This sample was included in a study of PD-L1 blockade in urothelial cancer. Study-wide background: About 90% of the 29 patients were men with bladder-origin urothelial cancer.

The CDR3 is 16 residues long. The germline V gene has CDR1 MNHNY and CDR2 SVGAGI (reference sequence). The V end lost 0 bases, the J end lost 4 bases, and 13 bases lay between the germline ends. The assay was immunoSEQ multiplex PCR, and TCRdb's table has in-frame clones only and misses some. The repertoire holds 86,000 or so clones, with roughly 84% as singletons. The chain is built from TRBV6-6 and TRBJ1-5, with a weak D call TRBD1 (6 bases). Sequencing was performed on PBMCs, taken around atezolizumab (anti-PD-L1) treatment. The receptor's source is a man aged 55 to 69 with urothelial cancer. Written as DNA, the CDR3 is TGTGCCAGCAGTTACTCGACACCAGGGGAGAATCAGCCCCAGCATTTT. Amino acid sequence: CASSYSTPGENQPQHF.